These 8 T cell receptor beta chains were sequenced from one sample in a study of cytomegalovirus exposure and HLA in healthy donors. The PCR used 60 Vbeta and 13 Jbeta primers. Profiled with immunoSEQ multiplex PCR; TCRdb holds only in-frame clones, not every one. Of 140,000 or so clones listed, over 80% are singletons. Source material: PBMCs. The receptors derive from a female donor in good health and CMV-seronegative.

This clone showed up just once. The chain recombines TRBV10-3 with TRBJ1-5; D call uncertain. This CDR3 is 14 amino acids long. The V and J ends lost 4 bases and 0 bases respectively, with 7 bases between them. CDR1 and CDR2 from the germline V gene are ENHRY and SYGVKD. DNA of the CDR3: TGTGCCATCAGTGGAGAACCTAGCAATCAGCCCCAGCATTTT. Its translation: CAISGEPSNQPQHF.

CDR3 protein: CASSYLRIGDQPQHF. The DNA of the CDR3 is TGTGCCAGCAGTTACCTCCGGATCGGGGATCAGCCCCAGCATTTT. The rearrangement links TRBV28 to TRBJ1-5; D remains ambiguous. The CDR3 is made up of 15 amino acids. The germline V gene encodes CDR1 MDHEN and CDR2 SYDVKM. The germline V and J ends were trimmed by 4 bases and 5 bases, with 15 bases remaining between them. Complete variable domain (other parts from reference TRBV28 and TRBJ1-5): DVKVTQSSRYLVKRTGEKVFLECVQDMDHENMFWYRQDPGLGLRLIYFSYDVKMKEKGDIPEGYSVSREKKERFSLILESASTNQTSMYLCASSYLRIGDQPQHFGDGTRLSIL.

The chain is built from TRBV25-1 and TRBJ2-7; 11 bases agree with TRBD2. This CDR3 is 18 amino acids long. Trimming at V came to 4 bases and at J to 6 bases, leaving 17 bases not matched to a gene. Germline lookup yields CDR1 MGHDK and CDR2 SYGVNS. CDR3 in DNA: TGTGCCAGCAGTGCCCTAGCGGGAGGAACCGAACTAAAGGGCGAGCAGTACTTC. This codes for CASSALAGGTELKGEQYF.

The V gene is TRBV30, the J gene TRBJ2-7, with TRBD1 identical over 8 bases. The CDR3 extends over 15 amino acids. Germline V lookup: CDR1 GTSNPN, CDR2 SVGIG (reference sequence). The J segment lost 1 base and the V segment lost 5 bases, leaving 10 bases of the junction unmatched. The DNA for the CDR3 is TGTGCCTGGGATTCTGACAGGGGTGTTTCCTACGAGCAGTACTTC. Translating it yields CAWDSDRGVSYEQYF.

The rearrangement uses TRBV11-2 and TRBJ2-5; the match to TRBD2 covers 7 bases. The CDR3 runs 13 residues. J lost 5 bases, V lost 1 base, and 1 base had no gene match. Per the germline V gene, CDR1 is SGHAT and CDR2 is FQNNGV. In DNA form, the CDR3 reads TGTGCCAGCAGCTTAGGGGGGGGTGAGACCCAGTACTTC. Protein product: CASSLGGGETQYF.

This clone was counted between two and nine times. The V call is TRBV7-9, the J call TRBJ2-7; D perhaps matches TRBD1 (5 bases). The CDR3 has 14 amino acids. Trimming pared 0 bases from V and 3 bases from J, leaving 9 bases between. Germline V gene sequence: CDR1 SEHNR, CDR2 FQNEAQ (reference sequence). The CDR3 sequence is CASSLAGQVYEQYF. CDR3 in DNA: TGTGCCAGCAGCTTAGCCGGACAAGTCTACGAGCAGTACTTC.

The chain uses TRBV6-1 and TRBJ2-5; no clear D gene. Per germline, CDR1 MNHNS and CDR2 SASEGT. The CDR3 is 12 residues long. Between the trimmed V and J ends, which lost 3 bases and 5 bases, there was a span of 7 bases. The CDR3 region is CASSELRETQYF. The CDR3 bases are TGTGCCAGCAGTGAGTTACGGGAGACCCAGTACTTC.

CDR3 sequence reads: CASSLVYPGQGSYEQYF. The CDR3 DNA follows: TGTGCCAGCAGCTTGGTCTACCCCGGACAGGGGTCCTACGAGCAGTACTTC. J is TRBJ2-7 and V is TRBV5-6, with TRBD1 matching 9 bases. This CDR3 has 17 residues. The germline CDR1 and CDR2 sequences are SGHDT and YYEEEE. V lost 0 bases, J lost 1 base, and 8 bases stayed unmatched.